This T cell receptor beta chain was sequenced in a study of response to subunit inactivated influenza vaccine (dated by TCRdb to the late 2010s). Describing the broader study: To follow how T cells responded to a trivalent subunit inactivated influenza vaccine, the researchers relied on deep quantitative profiling of the T cell receptor repertoire.

What the work shows at the level of the full study, not this receptor alone: According to the authors, only a limited number of new T cells may be recruited by each seasonal influenza vaccination.

The library was made by RT-PCR. Sequencing took place on an Illumina HiSeq 2500. Using fastp at Q25 and MiXCR, TCRdb reprocessed the public reads and kept productive beta chains. Each CDR3 protein gets just one entry, which takes the most common genes and DNA from the rows behind it. The sample records approximately 730,000 distinct CDR3 sequences, 11% to 15% of which are singletons. Less than 9% of the sample comes from the top ten. About this clonotype: Its antigen has not been determined. No per-base quality is available; no much larger clone lies one base away.

The CDR3 holds 13 amino acids from the cysteine to the phenylalanine. Kept here is only the CDR3 DNA, which spans 39 bases and is read in frame from base 1. V loses 1 base, J loses 4 bases, and the germline ends lie 7 bases apart. CDR1 and CDR2, looked up from the germline V gene (reference sequence), are LNHNV and YYDKDF. Sequenced material: PBMCs from blood, taken 14 to 15 days before vaccination. The sequence is built from TRBV15 and TRBJ2-5; the D gene cannot be named for sure. The clonotype was recovered from a man in his fifties or sixties who received an inactivated influenza vaccine. Donor details come from another sample of the same person, matched by shared clones. The CDR3 reads as follows: CATSRAGLETQYF. The sequence in DNA is TGTGCCACCAGCAGAGCCGGCCTAGAGACCCAGTACTTC.